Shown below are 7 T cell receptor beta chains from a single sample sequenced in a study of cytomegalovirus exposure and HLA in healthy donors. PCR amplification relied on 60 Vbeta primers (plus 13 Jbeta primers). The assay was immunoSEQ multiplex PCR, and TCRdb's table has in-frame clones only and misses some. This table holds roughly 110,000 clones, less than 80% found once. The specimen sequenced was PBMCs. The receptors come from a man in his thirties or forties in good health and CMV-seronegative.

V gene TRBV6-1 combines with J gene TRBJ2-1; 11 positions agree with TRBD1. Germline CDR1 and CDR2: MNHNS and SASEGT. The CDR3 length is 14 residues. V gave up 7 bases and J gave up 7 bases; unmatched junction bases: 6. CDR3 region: CASTRDRGWNEQFF. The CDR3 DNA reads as TGTGCCAGCACCAGGGACAGGGGGTGGAATGAGCAGTTCTTC.

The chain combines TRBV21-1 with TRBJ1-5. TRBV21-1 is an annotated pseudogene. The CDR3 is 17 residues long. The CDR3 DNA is TGTGCCAGCAGCAAAAGGAAGAGGGCGAGTAGCAATCAGCCCCAGCATTTT. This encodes CASSKRKRASSNQPQHF.

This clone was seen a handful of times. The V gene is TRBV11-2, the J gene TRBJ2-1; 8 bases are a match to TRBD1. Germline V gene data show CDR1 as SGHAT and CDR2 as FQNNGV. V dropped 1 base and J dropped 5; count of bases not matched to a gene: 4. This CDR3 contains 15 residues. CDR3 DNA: TGTGCCAGCAGCTTAGTCCGGACAGGGCACAATGAGCAGTTCTTC. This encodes CASSLVRTGHNEQFF.

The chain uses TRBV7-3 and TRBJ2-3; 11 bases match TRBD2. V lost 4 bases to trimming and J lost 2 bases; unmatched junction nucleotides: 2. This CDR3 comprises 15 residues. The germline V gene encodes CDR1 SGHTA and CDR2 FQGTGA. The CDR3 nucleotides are TGTGCCAGCAGCTCTAGCGGGGGGATCACAGATACGCAGTATTTT. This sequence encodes CASSSSGGITDTQYF.

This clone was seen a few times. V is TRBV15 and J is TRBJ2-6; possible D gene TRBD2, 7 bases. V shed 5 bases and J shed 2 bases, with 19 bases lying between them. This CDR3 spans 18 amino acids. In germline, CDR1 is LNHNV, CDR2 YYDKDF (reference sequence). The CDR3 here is CATSGNREGFAGANVLTF. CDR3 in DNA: TGTGCCACCAGCGGAAACAGGGAGGGGTTCGCTGGGGCCAACGTCCTGACTTTC.

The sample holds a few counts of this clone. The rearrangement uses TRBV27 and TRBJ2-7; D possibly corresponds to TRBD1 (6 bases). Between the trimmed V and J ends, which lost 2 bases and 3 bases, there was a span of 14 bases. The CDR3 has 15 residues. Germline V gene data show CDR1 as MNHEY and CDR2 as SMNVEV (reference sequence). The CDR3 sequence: CASSLGQSRGYEQYF. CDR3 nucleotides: TGTGCCAGCAGTTTAGGGCAGTCCAGGGGCTACGAGCAGTACTTC.

The CDR3 region is CASSLVSRGNQPQHF. CDR3 in DNA: TGTGCCAGCAGCTTAGTATCCCGGGGCAATCAGCCCCAGCATTTT. The chain joins TRBV7-8 to TRBJ1-5; D uncertain. V dropped 1 base and J dropped 2 bases, with 9 bases sitting between them. The germline V gene encodes CDR1 SGHVS and CDR2 FQNEAQ. The CDR3 runs to 15 residues.